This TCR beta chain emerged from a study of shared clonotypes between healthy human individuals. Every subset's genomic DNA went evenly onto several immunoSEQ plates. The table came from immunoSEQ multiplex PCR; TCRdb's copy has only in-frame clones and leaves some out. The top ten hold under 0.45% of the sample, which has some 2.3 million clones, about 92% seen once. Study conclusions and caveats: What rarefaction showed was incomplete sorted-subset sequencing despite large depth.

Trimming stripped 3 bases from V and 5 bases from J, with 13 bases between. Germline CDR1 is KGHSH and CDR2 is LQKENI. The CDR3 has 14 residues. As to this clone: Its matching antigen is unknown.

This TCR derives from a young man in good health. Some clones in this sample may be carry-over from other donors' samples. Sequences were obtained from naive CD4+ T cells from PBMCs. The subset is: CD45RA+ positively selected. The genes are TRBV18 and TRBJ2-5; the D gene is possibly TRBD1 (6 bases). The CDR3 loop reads CASSPYRVSETQYF. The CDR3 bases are TGTGCCAGCTCACCCTACAGGGTTTCGGAGACCCAGTACTTC.